One T cell receptor (beta chain) is described in this entry. The table lists this clone with many counts. The target of this receptor is not known. The CDR3 end is not reached by the read, which stops 3 residues before it; the germline J gene fills it in. This record comes from a study of T cell clonality in common variable immunodeficiency (dated by TCRdb to about 2015). The study at large found these results: Although equal DNA input was used, an average of approximately 74,000 unique sequences per sample was obtained for controls, compared with approximately 30,000 for CVID samples. It was noted by the authors that sequencing of the repertoires of T cell subpopulations would be needed to clarify the cause of the increased clonality in CVID. Healthy controls shared more TCRbeta clones with each other than CVID subjects shared among themselves (p < 0.0001). Correlations of repertoire features with clinical complications were constrained by heterogeneity among patients within the CVID cohort. TCRbeta clonality was higher in CVID subjects than in healthy controls (t-test p = 0.018), and the increase was most characteristic of about a third of subjects. Fewer deletions and N-nucleotide insertions were reportedly observed in CVID TCRbeta sequences, and highly modified clones with 13 or more V deletions were reportedly absent from CVID TCRbeta sequences.

Both CVID patients and healthy controls were predominantly of Caucasian heritage. Heparinized peripheral whole blood samples of about 4.5 to 8.5 ml were obtained from each donor. Genomic DNA from adults with common variable immune deficiency (CVID) and from healthy adult controls was used for sequencing of TCRbeta CDR3 repertoires. The control group was made up of approximately 22 healthy adult volunteers (around 10 male and about twelve female) whose ages ranged from about 20 to 70 years, with a mean age of 34. Diluted blood was density-centrifuged over Hypaque 1077 or Ficoll-Paque to isolate peripheral blood mononuclear cells. Genomic DNA was obtained from unsorted mononuclear cells through either Qiagen column purification or a centrifugation-based method. CVID samples and control samples contributed equivalent amounts of genomic DNA as sequencing input. For every sample, a 60 bp segment covering the rearranged TCRbeta CDR3 region was amplified and then sequenced. The immunoSEQ assay, a bias-corrected multiplex PCR combined with high-throughput sequencing, was used to amplify TCRbeta. As for how the authors treated the data: Each unique nucleotide sequence was treated as a clone and annotated with V, D and J genes, copy number and frequency. Sequences were labeled productive if in frame, and non-productive if out of frame or containing stop codons. As previously described, clonality was calculated on the basis of Shannon's entropy. Mean CDR3 Kyte-Doolittle hydropathy was derived from the predicted amino acid sequences of productive clones. Scaled V gene usage was hierarchically clustered using Manhattan distance and complete linkage with the R hclust function. Sharing of clones by CDR3 amino acid sequence was evaluated through resampling of 12 repertoires per group over 100 rounds. The repertoires were searched for 60 to 70 published EBV-specific TCRbeta sequences and 245 published CMV-specific TCRbeta sequences. Analysis left out two CVID samples that produced under 10,000 sequences, so roughly 45 CVID repertoires remained. Entries here come from immuneACCESS through TCRdb and include only in-frame sequences with V and J called. Some clones fail to appear in such tables; in the studies checked, an unresolved V gene covers under half of the shortfall, and the cause of the remainder is unknown. V and J calls and clone size are as listed in that table; D and trimming were resolved from the DNA. The table shows about 64,000 clones here, with no singletons. The ten most abundant clones make up less than 2% of the sample.

The CDR3 sequence holds 15 residues, the cysteine and phenylalanine included. Part of the CDR3 DNA is given, 36 bases translated from base 1. CDR1 SGHTA and CDR2 FQGNSA are derived from the germline V gene. The V and J ends are trimmed by 0 bases and 0 bases, leaving 7 bases between them. The specimen was peripheral blood mononuclear cells. The chain links TRBV7-2 with TRBJ2-3, with no D gene named confidently. The TCR sequence derives from a person aged 18 to 70 in good health. The covered CDR3 bases are TGTGCCAGCAGCTTAGCGGGCAGAAGCACAGATACG. Its product reads: CASSLAGRSTDT. The full CDR3 protein reads CASSLAGRSTDTQYF. The CDR3 plus the reference TRBV7-2 and TRBJ2-3 genes for the other parts give the full variable domain: GAGVSQSPSNKVTEKGKDVELRCDPISGHTALYWYRQSLGQGLEFLIYFQGNSAPDKSGLPSDRFSAERTGGSVSTLTIQRTQQEDSAVYLCASSLAGRSTDTQYFGPGTRLTVL.